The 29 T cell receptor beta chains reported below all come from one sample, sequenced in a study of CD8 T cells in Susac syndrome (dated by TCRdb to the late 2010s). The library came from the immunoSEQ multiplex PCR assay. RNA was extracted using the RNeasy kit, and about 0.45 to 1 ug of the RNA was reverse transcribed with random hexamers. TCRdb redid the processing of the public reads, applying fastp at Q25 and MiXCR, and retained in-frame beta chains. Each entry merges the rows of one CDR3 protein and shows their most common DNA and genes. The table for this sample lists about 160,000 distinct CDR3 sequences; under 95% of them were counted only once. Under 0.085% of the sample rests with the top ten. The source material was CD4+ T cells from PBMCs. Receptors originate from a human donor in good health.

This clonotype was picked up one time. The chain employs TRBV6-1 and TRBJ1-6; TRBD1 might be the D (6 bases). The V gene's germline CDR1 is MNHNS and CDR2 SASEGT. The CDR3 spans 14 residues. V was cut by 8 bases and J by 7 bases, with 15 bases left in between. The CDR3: CASARGAGNSPLHF. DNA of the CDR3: TGTGCCAGCGCCAGGGGCGCGGGGAATTCACCCCTCCACTTT.

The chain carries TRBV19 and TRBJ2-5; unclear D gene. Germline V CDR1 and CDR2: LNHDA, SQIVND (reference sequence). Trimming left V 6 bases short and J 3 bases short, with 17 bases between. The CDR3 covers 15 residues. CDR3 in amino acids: CASSQTSSTKETQYF. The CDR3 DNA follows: TGTGCCAGTAGCCAGACTTCAAGTACCAAAGAGACCCAGTACTTC.

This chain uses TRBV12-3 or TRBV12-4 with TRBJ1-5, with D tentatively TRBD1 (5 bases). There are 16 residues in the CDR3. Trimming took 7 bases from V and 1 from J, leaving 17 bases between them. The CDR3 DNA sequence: TGTGCCAGCACCGAAAGGGGAGGAAGGAGCAATCAGCCCCAGCATTTT. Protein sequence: CASTERGGRSNQPQHF.

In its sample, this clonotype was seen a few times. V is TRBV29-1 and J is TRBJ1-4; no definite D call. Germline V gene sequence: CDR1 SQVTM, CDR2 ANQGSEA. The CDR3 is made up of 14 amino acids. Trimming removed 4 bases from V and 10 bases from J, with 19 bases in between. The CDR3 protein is CSVVGEEGGGKLFF. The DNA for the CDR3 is TGCAGCGTTGTCGGGGAGGAAGGAGGAGGAAAACTGTTTTTT.

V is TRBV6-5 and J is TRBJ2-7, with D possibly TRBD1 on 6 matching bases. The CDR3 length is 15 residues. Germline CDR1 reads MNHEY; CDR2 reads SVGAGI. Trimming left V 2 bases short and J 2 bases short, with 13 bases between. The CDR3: CASSYTYGTTYEQYF. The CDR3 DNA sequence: TGTGCCAGCAGTTACACCTACGGGACAACCTACGAGCAGTACTTC.

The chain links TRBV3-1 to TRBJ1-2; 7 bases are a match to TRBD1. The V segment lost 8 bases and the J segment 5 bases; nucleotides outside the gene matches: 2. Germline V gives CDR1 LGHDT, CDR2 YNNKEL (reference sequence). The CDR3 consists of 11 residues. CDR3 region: CASGDRYGYTF. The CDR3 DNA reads TGTGCCAGCGGGGACAGATATGGCTACACCTTC.

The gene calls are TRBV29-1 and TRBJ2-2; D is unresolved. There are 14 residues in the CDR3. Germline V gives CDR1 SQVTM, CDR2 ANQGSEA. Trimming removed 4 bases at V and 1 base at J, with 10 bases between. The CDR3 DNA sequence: TGCAGCGTTGCAACAGCTCTGAACACCGGGGAGCTGTTTTTT. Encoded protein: CSVATALNTGELFF.

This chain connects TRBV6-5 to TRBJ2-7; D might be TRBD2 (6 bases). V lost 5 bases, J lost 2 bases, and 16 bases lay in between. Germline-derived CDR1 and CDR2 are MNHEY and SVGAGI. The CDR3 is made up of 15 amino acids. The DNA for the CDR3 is TGTGCCAGCAGTGCGTACTCGGCGGGGACCTACGAGCAGTACTTC. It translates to CASSAYSAGTYEQYF.

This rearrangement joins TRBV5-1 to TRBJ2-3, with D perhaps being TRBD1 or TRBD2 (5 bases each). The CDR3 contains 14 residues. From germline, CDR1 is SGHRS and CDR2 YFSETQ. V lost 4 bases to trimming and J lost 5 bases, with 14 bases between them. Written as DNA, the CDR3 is TGCGCCAGCAGCCCCGGGACCCAGGGAGATACGCAGTATTTT. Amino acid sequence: CASSPGTQGDTQYF. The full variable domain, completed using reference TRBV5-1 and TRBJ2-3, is KAGVTQTPRYLIKTRGQQVTLSCSPISGHRSVSWYQQTPGQGLQFLFEYFSETQRNKGNFPGRFSGRQFSNSRSEMNVSTLELGDSALYLCASSPGTQGDTQYFGPGTRLTVL.

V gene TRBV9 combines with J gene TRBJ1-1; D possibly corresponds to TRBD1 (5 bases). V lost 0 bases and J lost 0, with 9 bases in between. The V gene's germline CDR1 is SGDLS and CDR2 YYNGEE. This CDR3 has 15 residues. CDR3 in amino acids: CASSVVGGMNTEAFF. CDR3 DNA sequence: TGTGCCAGCAGCGTAGTTGGGGGGATGAACACTGAAGCTTTCTTT.

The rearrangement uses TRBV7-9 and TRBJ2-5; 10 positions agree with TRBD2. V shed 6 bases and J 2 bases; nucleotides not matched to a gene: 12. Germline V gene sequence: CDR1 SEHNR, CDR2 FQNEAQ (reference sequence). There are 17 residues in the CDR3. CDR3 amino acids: CASRLRRLAGLQETQYF. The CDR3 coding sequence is TGTGCCAGCAGGCTCCGGCGACTAGCGGGTCTTCAAGAGACCCAGTACTTC. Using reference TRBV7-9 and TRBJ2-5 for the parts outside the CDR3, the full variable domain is DTGVSQNPRHKITKRGQNVTFRCDPISEHNRLYWYRQTLGQGPEFLTYFQNEAQLEKSRLLSDRFSAERPKGSFSTLEIQRTEQGDSAMYLCASRLRRLAGLQETQYFGPGTRLLVL.

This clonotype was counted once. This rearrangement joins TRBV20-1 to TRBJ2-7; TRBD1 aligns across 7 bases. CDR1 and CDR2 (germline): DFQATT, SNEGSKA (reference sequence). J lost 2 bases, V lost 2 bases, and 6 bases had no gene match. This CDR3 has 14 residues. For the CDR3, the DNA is TGCAGTGCTAGAAAGACAGGGCTCCCCTACGAGCAGTACTTC. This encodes CSARKTGLPYEQYF.

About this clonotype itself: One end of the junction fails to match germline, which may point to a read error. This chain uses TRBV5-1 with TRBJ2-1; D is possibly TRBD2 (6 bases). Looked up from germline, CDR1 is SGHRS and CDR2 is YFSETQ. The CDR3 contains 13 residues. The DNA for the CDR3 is TGCGCCAGCAGCTTCGAACGGACTAATGAACAGTTCTTC. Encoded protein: CASSFERTNEQFF.

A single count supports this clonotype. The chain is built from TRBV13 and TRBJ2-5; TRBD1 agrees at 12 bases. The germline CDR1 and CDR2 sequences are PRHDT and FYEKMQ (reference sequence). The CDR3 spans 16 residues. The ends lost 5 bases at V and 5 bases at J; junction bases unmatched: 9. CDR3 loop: CASSPSPGQGAETQYF. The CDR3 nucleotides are TGTGCCAGCAGCCCTAGTCCGGGACAGGGGGCGGAGACCCAGTACTTC.

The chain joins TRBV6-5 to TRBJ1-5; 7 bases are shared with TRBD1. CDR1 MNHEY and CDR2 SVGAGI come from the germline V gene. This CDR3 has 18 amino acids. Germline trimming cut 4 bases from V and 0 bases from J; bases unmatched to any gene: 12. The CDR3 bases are TGTGCCAGCAGTTCTCGATCCGGGACAGCAAATAGCAATCAGCCCCAGCATTTT. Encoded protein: CASSSRSGTANSNQPQHF.

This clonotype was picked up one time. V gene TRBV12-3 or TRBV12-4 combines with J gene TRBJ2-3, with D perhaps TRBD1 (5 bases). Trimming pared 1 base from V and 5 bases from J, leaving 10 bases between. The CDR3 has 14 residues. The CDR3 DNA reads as TGTGCCAGCAGTTTAGGGACCCAGGGAGATACGCAGTATTTT. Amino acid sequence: CASSLGTQGDTQYF.

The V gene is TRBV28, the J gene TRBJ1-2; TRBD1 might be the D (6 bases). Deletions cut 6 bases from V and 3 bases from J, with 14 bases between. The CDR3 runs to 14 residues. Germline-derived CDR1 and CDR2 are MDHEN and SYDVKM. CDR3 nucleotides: TGTGCCAGCAGGGGAACAGGGAAGGACTATGGCTACACCTTC. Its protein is CASRGTGKDYGYTF.

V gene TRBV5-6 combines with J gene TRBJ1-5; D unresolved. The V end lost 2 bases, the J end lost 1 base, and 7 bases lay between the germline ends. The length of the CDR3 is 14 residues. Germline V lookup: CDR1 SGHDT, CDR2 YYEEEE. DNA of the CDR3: TGTGCCAGCAGCTTTGCTGGAAGCAATCAGCCCCAGCATTTT. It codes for CASSFAGSNQPQHF. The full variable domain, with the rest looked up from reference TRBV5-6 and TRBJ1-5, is DAGVTQSPTHLIKTRGQQVTLRCSPKSGHDTVSWYQQALGQGPQFIFQYYEEEERQRGNFPDRFSGHQFPNYSSELNVNALLLGDSALYLCASSFAGSNQPQHFGDGTRLSIL.

CDR3 nucleotides: TGTGCCAGTAGACATGACAGGATCAATCAGCCCCAGCATTTT. Its translation is CASRHDRINQPQHF. The chain combines TRBV19 with TRBJ1-5; possible D gene TRBD1, 6 bases. Germline V gene sequence: CDR1 LNHDA, CDR2 SQIVND (reference sequence). The V gene lost 6 bases and the J gene lost 3 bases, with 12 bases spanning the gap. The CDR3 covers 14 residues.

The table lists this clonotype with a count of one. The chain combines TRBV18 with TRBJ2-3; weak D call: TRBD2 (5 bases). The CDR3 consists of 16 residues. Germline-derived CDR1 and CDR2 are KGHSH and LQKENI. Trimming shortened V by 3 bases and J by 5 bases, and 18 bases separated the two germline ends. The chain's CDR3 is CASSPNGPHRGDTQYF. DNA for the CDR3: TGTGCCAGCTCACCCAACGGGCCTCACCGGGGAGATACGCAGTATTTT.

CDR3 bases: TGTGCCAGCAGCCAACAGGGTACAGAGACCCAGTACTTC. The encoded protein is CASSQQGTETQYF. The V and J genes are TRBV3-1 and TRBJ2-5; TRBD1 is a possible D gene (5 bases). V lost 2 bases, J lost 4 bases, and 8 bases lay in between. Germline loops: CDR1 LGHDT, CDR2 YNNKEL (reference sequence). The CDR3 contains 13 residues.

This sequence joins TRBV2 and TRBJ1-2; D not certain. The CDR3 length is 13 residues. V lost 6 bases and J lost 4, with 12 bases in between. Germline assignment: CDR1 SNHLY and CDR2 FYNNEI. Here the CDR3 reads CASRDDTPYGYTF. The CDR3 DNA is TGTGCCAGCAGGGATGACACCCCCTATGGCTACACCTTC. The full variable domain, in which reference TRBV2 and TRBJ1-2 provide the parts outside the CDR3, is EPEVTQTPSHQVTQMGQEVILRCVPISNHLYFYWYRQILGQKVEFLVSFYNNEISEKSEIFDDQFSVERPDGSNFTLKIRSTKLEDSAMYFCASRDDTPYGYTFGSGTRLTVV.

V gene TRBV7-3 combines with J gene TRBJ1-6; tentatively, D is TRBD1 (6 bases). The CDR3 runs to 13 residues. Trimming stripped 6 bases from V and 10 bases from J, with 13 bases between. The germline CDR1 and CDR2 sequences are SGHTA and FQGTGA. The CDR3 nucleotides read TGTGCCAGCAGTGGGGGCCCCGGATCACCCCTCCACTTT. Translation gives CASSGGPGSPLHF.

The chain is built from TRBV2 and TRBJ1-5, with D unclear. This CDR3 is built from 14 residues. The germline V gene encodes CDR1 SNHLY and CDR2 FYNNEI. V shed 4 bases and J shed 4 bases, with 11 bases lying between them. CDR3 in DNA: TGTGCCAGCAGTGCCTTATCCCCAAATCAGCCCCAGCATTTT. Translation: CASSALSPNQPQHF.

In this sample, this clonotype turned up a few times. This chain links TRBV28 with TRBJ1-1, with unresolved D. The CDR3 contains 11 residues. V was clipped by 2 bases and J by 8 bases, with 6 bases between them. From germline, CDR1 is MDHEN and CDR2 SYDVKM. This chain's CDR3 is CASSLDREAFF. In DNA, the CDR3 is TGTGCCAGCAGTTTAGACCGCGAAGCTTTCTTT.

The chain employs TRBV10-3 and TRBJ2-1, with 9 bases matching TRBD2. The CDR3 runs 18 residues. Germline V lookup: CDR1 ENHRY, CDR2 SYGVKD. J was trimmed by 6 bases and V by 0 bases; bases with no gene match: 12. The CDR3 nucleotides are TGTGCCATCAGTGAGTCGAATCGGCTAGCGGGATGGGGCAATGAGCAGTTCTTC. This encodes CAISESNRLAGWGNEQFF.

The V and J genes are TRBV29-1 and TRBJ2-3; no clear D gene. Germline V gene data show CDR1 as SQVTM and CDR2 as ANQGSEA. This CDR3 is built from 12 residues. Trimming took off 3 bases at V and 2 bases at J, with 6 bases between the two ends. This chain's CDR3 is CSVDKDTDTQYF. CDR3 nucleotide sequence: TGCAGCGTTGACAAGGACACAGATACGCAGTATTTT.

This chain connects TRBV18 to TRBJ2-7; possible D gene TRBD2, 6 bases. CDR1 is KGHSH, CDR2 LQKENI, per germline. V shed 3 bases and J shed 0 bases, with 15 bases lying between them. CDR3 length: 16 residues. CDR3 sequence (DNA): TGTGCCAGCTCACCCCTTAGCGGTTCGAGCTCCTACGAGCAGTACTTC. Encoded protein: CASSPLSGSSSYEQYF.

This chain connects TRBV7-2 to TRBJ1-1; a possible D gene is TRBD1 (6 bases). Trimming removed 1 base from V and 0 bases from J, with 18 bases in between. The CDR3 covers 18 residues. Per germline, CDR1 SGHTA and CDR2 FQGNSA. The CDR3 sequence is CASSLVQGWGTVNTEAFF. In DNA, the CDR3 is TGTGCCAGCAGCTTAGTACAGGGTTGGGGAACGGTGAACACTGAAGCTTTCTTT.